This T cell receptor beta chain was observed in a study of T cell responses to AZD1222 COVID-19 vaccine. About the research overall: Combined were second doses at about 4 or about 12 weeks. Study conclusions and caveats: Most donors were white British, females outnumbered males, and clonal diversity was possibly underestimated. Once two AZD1222 doses were given, Spike-specific TCR breadth and depth went up. Seropositive AZD1222 recipients at baseline numbered only five to seven.

TCRdb's table, derived via immunoSEQ multiplex PCR, lists solely in-frame clones and lacks some. The table lists about 100,000 clones, around 90% of them singletons, with 1.5% to 2% in the top ten. This clone appeared once. Its antigen is not known. CDR3 length: 14 residues. Trimming stripped 5 bases from V and 0 bases from J, with 7 bases between. From germline, CDR1 is SEHNR and CDR2 FQNEAQ (reference sequence). V is TRBV7-9 and J is TRBJ1-4, with D hard to call. The sample was peripheral blood, taken on day 0 of AZD1222 vaccination. This receptor was identified in an adult in good health. CDR3 region: CASSVTSTNEKLFF. CDR3 nucleotide sequence: TGTGCCAGCAGCGTCACATCAACTAATGAAAAACTGTTTTTT.